Below, 18 T cell receptor beta chains from the same sample are listed, as sequenced in a study of blood T cell repertoires in COVID-19. TCRdb keeps only in-frame clones here, not all; method: immunoSEQ multiplex PCR. The sample lists about 310,000 clones; about 88% were seen once. Sequenced input: PBMCs or T cells enriched from blood (not recorded which). Receptors originate from a woman aged 40 to 50 who had recovered from COVID-19.

A few counts support this clone. The chain uses TRBV5-8 and TRBJ2-7; D is undetermined. The V end lost 4 bases, the J end lost 1 base, and 3 bases lay between the germline ends. Germline V gene data show CDR1 as SGHTS and CDR2 as YDEGEE. This CDR3 has 11 amino acids. CDR3 DNA: TGTGCCAGCAGCCAGTCCTACGAGCAGTACTTC. Its translation is CASSQSYEQYF.

This sequence joins TRBV29-1 and TRBJ2-7; 8 bases are shared with TRBD2. V lost 2 bases and J lost 5; bases outside the gene matches: 5. The CDR3 extends over 13 amino acids. CDR1 is SQVTM and CDR2 is ANQGSEA in the germline V gene. CDR3 in DNA: TGCAGCGTTGAAAGCGGGAGCACCCACGAGCAGTACTTC. As protein: CSVESGSTHEQYF.

The chain couples TRBV5-1 to TRBJ2-1, with 8 bases that match TRBD2. The CDR3 sequence is 14 residues long. With 4 bases clipped from V and 6 bases from J, the junction kept 6 bases outside the gene matches. Germline V lookup: CDR1 SGHRS, CDR2 YFSETQ. The CDR3 spells CASSAGLVGNEQFF. CDR3 DNA sequence: TGCGCCAGCAGCGCGGGACTAGTAGGCAATGAGCAGTTCTTC.

The chain recombines TRBV3-1 (or the pseudogene TRBV3-2) with TRBJ2-7, with D tentatively TRBD2 (5 bases). CDR3 length: 14 amino acids. CDR1 and CDR2 (germline): LGHDT, YNNKEL (reference sequence). V lost 4 bases to trimming and J lost 0 bases, with 10 bases between them. The CDR3 is CASSRYRDSYEQYF. For the CDR3, the DNA is TGTGCCAGCAGCCGGTACCGGGACTCCTACGAGCAGTACTTC.

V is TRBV7-8 and J is TRBJ1-5; perhaps TRBD1 as D (5 bases). This CDR3 is built from 16 residues. CDR1 and CDR2 (germline): SGHVS, FQNEAQ. The germline V and J ends were trimmed by 6 bases and 0 bases, with 15 bases remaining between them. The CDR3 protein is CASSPRRGDSNQPQHF. In nucleotides, the CDR3 is TGTGCCAGCAGTCCGCGGAGGGGCGATAGCAATCAGCCCCAGCATTTT.

The rearrangement links TRBV18 to TRBJ1-4; TRBD1 matches at 7 bases. This CDR3 is 14 amino acids long. The germline CDR1 and CDR2 sequences are KGHSH and LQKENI. The V and J ends lost 3 bases and 7 bases, in that order; junction bases with no gene match: 5. CDR3 nucleotide sequence: TGTGCCAGCTCACCGCAGGGGGTGGGTGAAAAACTGTTTTTT. It specifies CASSPQGVGEKLFF.

The CDR3 DNA follows: TGTGCCAGCAGCTTTAGTAATTCACCCCTCCACTTT. Amino acids: CASSFSNSPLHF. The chain has TRBV7-3 and TRBJ1-6; D remains unclear. Germline CDR1 SGHTA, CDR2 FQGTGA. V lost 3 bases, J lost 6 bases, and 3 bases lay in between. This CDR3 is built from 12 residues. Variable domain in full (rest from reference TRBV7-3 and TRBJ1-6): GAGVSQTPSNKVTEKGKYVELRCDPISGHTALYWYRQSLGQGPEFLIYFQGTGAADDSGLPNDRFFAVRPEGSVSTLKIQRTERGDSAVYLCASSFSNSPLHFGNGTRLTVT.

V gene TRBV3-1 (or the pseudogene TRBV3-2) combines with J gene TRBJ2-5, with D unresolved. V was clipped by 0 bases and J by 9 bases, with 11 bases between them. Looked up from germline, CDR1 is LGHDT and CDR2 is YNNKEL (reference sequence). The CDR3 covers 13 residues. This CDR3 is CASSQESLDAQYF. As DNA, the CDR3 is TGTGCCAGCAGCCAAGAGTCCCTAGACGCCCAGTACTTC.

The rearrangement uses TRBV7-2 and TRBJ2-7; 8 bases are a match to TRBD2. Per germline, CDR1 SGHTA and CDR2 FQGNSA. This CDR3 comprises 17 residues. Trimming removed 2 bases from V and 3 bases from J; junction bases left unmatched: 12. The CDR3 DNA reads as TGTGCCAGCAGCTTACGCCCCAGCGGGGGCCTTATCTACGAGCAGTACTTC. Its protein product is CASSLRPSGGLIYEQYF. The full variable domain, with the rest looked up from reference TRBV7-2 and TRBJ2-7, is GAGVSQSPSNKVTEKGKDVELRCDPISGHTALYWYRQSLGQGLEFLIYFQGNSAPDKSGLPSDRFSAERTGGSVSTLTIQRTQQEDSAVYLCASSLRPSGGLIYEQYFGPGTRLTVT.

The chain combines TRBV9 with TRBJ2-7, with 12 bases matching TRBD1. The CDR3 sequence is 15 residues long. CDR1 and CDR2 (germline): SGDLS, YYNGEE. The V segment lost 2 bases and the J segment 3 bases; nucleotides outside the gene matches: 3. Here the CDR3 reads CASSVGTGGGYEQYF. For the CDR3, the DNA is TGTGCCAGCAGCGTTGGGACAGGGGGCGGCTACGAGCAGTACTTC.

The chain carries TRBV7-8 and TRBJ1-5, with 7 nucleotides matching TRBD1. The junction had 5 bases not matched to a gene; V was cut back by 5 bases and J by 7 bases. This CDR3 is built from 13 residues. From germline, CDR1 is SGHVS and CDR2 FQNEAQ. The CDR3 sequence: CASSPGGRQPQHF. CDR3 in DNA: TGTGCCAGCAGCCCAGGGGGGAGACAGCCCCAGCATTTT.

This chain links TRBV30 with TRBJ2-7; TRBD1 aligns across 10 bases. CDR3 length: 15 residues. The V and J ends lost 0 bases and 2 bases, in that order; junction bases with no gene match: 4. Germline V gives CDR1 GTSNPN, CDR2 SVGIG (reference sequence). As DNA, the CDR3 is TGTGCCTGGAGTGTACGGACAGGGGGGGCCTACGAGCAGTACTTC. As protein: CAWSVRTGGAYEQYF. The full variable domain, with the rest looked up from reference TRBV30 and TRBJ2-7, is SQTIHQWPATLVQPVGSPLSLECTVEGTSNPNLYWYRQAAGRGLQLLFYSVGIGQISSEVPQNLSASRPQDRQFILSSKKLLLSDSGFYLCAWSVRTGGAYEQYFGPGTRLTVT.

The V gene is TRBV28, the J gene TRBJ1-1; 8 bases are a match to TRBD1. CDR3 length equals 15 residues. The V gene end was trimmed by 5 bases and the J gene end by 7 bases; junction bases not matched to a gene: 12. Per germline, CDR1 MDHEN and CDR2 SYDVKM. The CDR3 protein is CASSLPGQARGEAFF. DNA for the CDR3: TGTGCCAGCAGTCTCCCGGGACAGGCAAGAGGTGAAGCTTTCTTT. Combining the CDR3 with reference TRBV28 and TRBJ1-1 gives the whole variable domain DVKVTQSSRYLVKRTGEKVFLECVQDMDHENMFWYRQDPGLGLRLIYFSYDVKMKEKGDIPEGYSVSREKKERFSLILESASTNQTSMYLCASSLPGQARGEAFFGQGTRLTVV.

The genes are TRBV7-3 and TRBJ2-3, with 9 bases fitting TRBD2. After removal of 6 bases from V and 4 bases from J, the junction contained 5 bases not matched to a gene. The CDR3 consists of 14 residues. The germline CDR1 and CDR2 sequences are SGHTA and FQGTGA. The CDR3 coding sequence is TGTGCCAGCAGTTCAGCGGGGGGCGCAGATACGCAGTATTTT. Protein: CASSSAGGADTQYF.

The sample holds one count of this clone. The CDR3 DNA follows: TGTGCCAGCAGCTTATTGCTAGCTAGTAATGAGCAGTTCTTC. Amino acid sequence: CASSLLLASNEQFF. The chain uses TRBV7-2 and TRBJ2-1, with D possibly TRBD2 on 5 matching bases. The CDR3 runs to 14 residues. Germline lookup yields CDR1 SGHTA and CDR2 FQGNSA. Between the trimmed V and J ends, which lost 2 bases and 7 bases, there was a span of 12 bases.

The chain combines TRBV2 with TRBJ2-7, with TRBD2 matching 10 bases. This CDR3 has 15 amino acids. After removal of 6 bases from V and 7 bases from J, the junction contained 12 bases not matched to a gene. Looked up from germline, CDR1 is SNHLY and CDR2 is FYNNEI. The chain's CDR3 is CASRVLSGRSGEQYF. The CDR3 bases are TGTGCCAGCAGAGTCCTTAGCGGGAGGTCGGGAGAGCAGTACTTC. Using reference TRBV2 and TRBJ2-7 for the parts outside the CDR3, the full variable domain is EPEVTQTPSHQVTQMGQEVILRCVPISNHLYFYWYRQILGQKVEFLVSFYNNEISEKSEIFDDQFSVERPDGSNFTLKIRSTKLEDSAMYFCASRVLSGRSGEQYFGPGTRLTVT.

The V gene is TRBV10-3, the J gene TRBJ1-2; D may be TRBD1 (5 bases). Trimming removed 4 bases at V and 5 bases at J, with 8 bases between. Germline V CDR1 and CDR2: ENHRY, SYGVKD. The CDR3 length is 12 residues. The CDR3 DNA follows: TGTGCCATCAGTGGTGACAGTTATGGCTACACCTTC. As protein: CAISGDSYGYTF.

The chain employs TRBV7-8 and TRBJ2-7; the D gene is possibly TRBD2 (6 bases). Germline V gene data show CDR1 as SGHVS and CDR2 as FQNEAQ. Trimming left V 5 bases short and J 1 base short, with 18 bases between. This CDR3 is built from 16 residues. The CDR3 bases are TGTGCCAGCAGCCTCGCGGGGCAAGGGGAGTCCTACGAGCAGTACTTC. It specifies CASSLAGQGESYEQYF.